This T cell receptor beta chain was sequenced during a study of T cell responses to AZD1222 COVID-19 vaccine. Worth noting for this clone: The antigen is not known.

The table came from immunoSEQ multiplex PCR; TCRdb's copy has only in-frame clones and leaves some out. The table shows 100,000 to 140,000 clones, with around 90% occurring only once. General study results and limits: With two AZD1222 doses given, Spike-specific TCR breadth and depth both rose.

The CDR3 loop spans 12 amino acids. Trimming removed 5 bases at V and 6 bases at J, with 7 bases between. Germline lookup yields CDR1 MNHEY and CDR2 SVGEGT. This rearrangement joins TRBV6-2 or TRBV6-3 to TRBJ2-2; D possibly corresponds to TRBD1 (5 bases). Sequencing was performed on peripheral blood, taken on day 0 of AZD1222 vaccination. This TCR was sampled from an adult in good health. This chain's CDR3 is CASSPGPGELFF. CDR3 sequence (DNA): TGTGCCAGCAGTCCAGGGCCCGGGGAGCTGTTTTTT.